Listed below are T cell receptor beta chains from one sample, sequenced in a study of blood T cells in healthy people across ages. MiXCR, applied by TCRdb to the 5' RACE reads, yields one record per CDR3 protein. This sample yields 500,000 to 700,000 distinct CDR3 sequences, of which about 30% are seen a single time; approximately 14% belongs to the top ten. The material sequenced was blood. These receptors all come from an elderly woman in good health. CDR3s include the opening cysteine and the closing phenylalanine or tryptophan. A D gene is named only where the DNA matches it firmly. Size tells how often a clone was seen (once, few, many) or the class of an expanded clone, and some rows leave it out.

j_call: TRBJ2-5
v_call: TRBV4-1
clone_size: many
d_call: NA
cdr3_length: 15
cdr3_aa: CASSREDQGRETQYF
cdr3_nt: TGCGCCAGCAGCCGAGAAGACCAGGGGAGGGAGACCCAGTACTTC

j_call: TRBJ1-2
v_call: TRBV7-2
clone_size: many
d_call: NA
cdr3_length: 17
cdr3_aa: CASSLSSLFRGTFGYTF
cdr3_nt: TGTGCCAGCAGCTTATCCTCCCTTTTTCGGGGAACCTTTGGCTACACCTTC

j_call: TRBJ1-2
v_call: TRBV6-2/TRBV6-3
clone_size: many
d_call: NA
cdr3_length: 13
cdr3_aa: CAIGTEDNYGYTF
cdr3_nt: TGTGCCATCGGGACGGAAGATAACTATGGCTACACCTTC

j_call: TRBJ2-5
v_call: TRBV2
clone_size: many
d_call: NA
cdr3_length: 14
cdr3_aa: CASRAGTSGETQYF
cdr3_nt: TGTGCCAGCAGGGCAGGCACCTCAGGGGAGACCCAGTACTTC

j_call: TRBJ1-2
v_call: TRBV30
clone_size: many
d_call: TRBD1
cdr3_length: 14
cdr3_aa: CAWSKDRGLKGYTF
cdr3_nt: TGTGCCTGGAGTAAGGACAGGGGGCTTAAAGGCTACACCTTC

j_call: TRBJ2-5
v_call: TRBV5-1
clone_size: NA
d_call: NA
cdr3_length: 14
cdr3_aa: CASSLVQGTETQDF
cdr3_nt: TGCGCCAGCAGCTTGGTTCAGGGTACAGAGACCCAGGACTTC

j_call: TRBJ1-2
v_call: TRBV6-2/TRBV6-3
clone_size: few
d_call: NA
cdr3_length: 14
cdr3_aa: CASRPLEANYGYTF
cdr3_nt: TGTGCCAGCCGACCTTTGGAAGCTAACTATGGCTACACCTTC

j_call: TRBJ2-3
v_call: TRBV5-1
clone_size: NA
d_call: NA
cdr3_length: 13
cdr3_aa: CASMGASTDTQYF
cdr3_nt: TGCGCCAGCATGGGGGCTAGCACAGATACGCAGTATTTT

j_call: TRBJ2-3
v_call: TRBV27
clone_size: few
d_call: TRBD2
cdr3_length: 15
cdr3_aa: CASREYGGSTDTQYF
cdr3_nt: TGTGCCAGCAGGGAATACGGGGGGAGCACAGATACGCAGTATTTT

j_call: TRBJ2-7
v_call: TRBV5-1
clone_size: many
d_call: NA
cdr3_length: 14
cdr3_aa: CASSYGGISYEQYF
cdr3_nt: TGCGCCAGCAGCTACGGAGGGATCTCCTACGAGCAGTACTTC

j_call: TRBJ1-2
v_call: TRBV6-1
clone_size: NA
d_call: NA
cdr3_length: 13
cdr3_aa: CATTGNLNYGYTF
cdr3_nt: TGTGCCACCACCGGGAACCTTAACTATGGCTACACCTTC

j_call: TRBJ2-7
v_call: TRBV29-1
clone_size: NA
d_call: NA
cdr3_length: 11
cdr3_aa: CSVEVGGLEYF
cdr3_nt: TGCAGCGTTGAAGTAGGGGGATTGGAGTACTTC

j_call: TRBJ2-5
v_call: TRBV4-3
clone_size: NA
d_call: NA
cdr3_length: 14
cdr3_aa: CASRQDLDQETQYF
cdr3_nt: TGCGCCAGCAGACAAGATCTGGATCAAGAGACCCAGTACTTC

j_call: TRBJ1-1
v_call: TRBV6-4
clone_size: NA
d_call: NA
cdr3_length: 14
cdr3_aa: CASKSQQGSTEAFF
cdr3_nt: TGTGCCAGCAAAAGTCAACAGGGTAGCACTGAAGCTTTCTTT

j_call: TRBJ2-1
v_call: TRBV30
clone_size: few
d_call: TRBD2
cdr3_length: 14
cdr3_aa: CAWTVSGAYNEQFF
cdr3_nt: TGTGCCTGGACTGTGAGCGGGGCATACAATGAGCAGTTCTTC

j_call: TRBJ2-7
v_call: TRBV6-1
clone_size: NA
d_call: TRBD2
cdr3_length: 16
cdr3_aa: CASSELAGSPRDEQYF
cdr3_nt: TGTGCCAGCAGTGAATTAGCGGGGTCACCGAGGGATGAGCAGTACTTC

j_call: TRBJ2-3
v_call: TRBV3-1
clone_size: NA
d_call: TRBD2
cdr3_length: 16
cdr3_aa: CASSQAAGGGGDTQYF
cdr3_nt: TGTGCCAGCAGCCAAGCGGCGGGGGGAGGCGGAGATACGCAGTATTTT

j_call: TRBJ2-3
v_call: TRBV7-9
clone_size: many
d_call: TRBD2
cdr3_length: 18
cdr3_aa: CASSPGTSGAPRTDTQYF
cdr3_nt: TGTGCCAGCAGCCCCGGGACTAGCGGGGCACCCCGCACAGATACGCAGTATTTT

j_call: TRBJ1-1
v_call: TRBV7-9
clone_size: NA
d_call: TRBD1
cdr3_length: 15
cdr3_aa: CASSSNYRGPREAFF
cdr3_nt: TGTGCCAGCAGTTCCAATTACAGGGGCCCACGTGAAGCTTTCTTT

j_call: TRBJ1-4
v_call: TRBV5-1
clone_size: many
d_call: NA
cdr3_length: 16
cdr3_aa: CASSLAGGAGYEELFF
cdr3_nt: TGCGCCAGCAGCTTGGCCGGGGGCGCAGGCTATGAGGAACTGTTTTTT

j_call: TRBJ2-3
v_call: TRBV7-6
clone_size: many
d_call: TRBD1
cdr3_length: 17
cdr3_aa: CASSLVVQGINTDTQYF
cdr3_nt: TGTGCCAGCAGCTTAGTTGTACAGGGGATTAATACAGATACGCAGTATTTT

j_call: TRBJ1-4
v_call: TRBV20-1
clone_size: NA
d_call: TRBD1
cdr3_length: 13
cdr3_aa: CSARGQGEEKLFF
cdr3_nt: TGCAGTGCTAGAGGCCAGGGGGAGGAAAAACTGTTTTTT

j_call: TRBJ2-3
v_call: TRBV6-6
clone_size: NA
d_call: NA
cdr3_length: 11
cdr3_aa: CAGSPQDTQYF
cdr3_nt: TGTGCCGGCAGTCCGCAAGATACGCAGTATTTT

j_call: TRBJ2-1
v_call: TRBV5-1
clone_size: NA
d_call: NA
cdr3_length: 15
cdr3_aa: CASSPGAGFYNEQFF
cdr3_nt: TGCGCCAGCAGCCCCGGTGCCGGATTCTACAATGAGCAGTTCTTC

j_call: TRBJ1-6
v_call: TRBV27
clone_size: NA
d_call: TRBD1
cdr3_length: 15
cdr3_aa: CASSLSTGGVSPLHF
cdr3_nt: TGTGCCAGCAGTTTATCGACAGGGGGAGTTTCACCCCTCCACTTT

j_call: TRBJ2-7
v_call: TRBV7-2
clone_size: many
d_call: NA
cdr3_length: 13
cdr3_aa: CASSERETYEQYF
cdr3_nt: TGTGCCAGCAGCGAGAGAGAAACCTACGAGCAGTACTTC

j_call: TRBJ1-1
v_call: TRBV29-1
clone_size: NA
d_call: NA
cdr3_length: 13
cdr3_aa: CSAGEAPNTEAFF
cdr3_nt: TGCAGCGCCGGGGAGGCCCCGAACACTGAAGCTTTCTTT

j_call: TRBJ2-2
v_call: TRBV6-2/TRBV6-3
clone_size: few
d_call: TRBD1
cdr3_length: 15
cdr3_aa: CASSYRTGVTGELFF
cdr3_nt: TGTGCCAGCAGTTACCGGACAGGGGTAACCGGGGAGCTGTTTTTT

j_call: TRBJ2-3
v_call: TRBV12-3/TRBV12-4
clone_size: many
d_call: NA
cdr3_length: 15
cdr3_aa: CASSPSDKDTDTQYF
cdr3_nt: TGTGCCAGCAGTCCCTCGGATAAAGACACAGATACGCAGTATTTT

j_call: TRBJ2-7
v_call: TRBV2
clone_size: many
d_call: TRBD1
cdr3_length: 14
cdr3_aa: CASSRQGKSYEQYF
cdr3_nt: TGTGCCAGCAGCCGACAGGGGAAGTCCTACGAGCAGTACTTC

j_call: TRBJ2-5
v_call: TRBV6-1
clone_size: once
d_call: TRBD1
cdr3_length: 17
cdr3_aa: CATQGASADEYQETQYF
cdr3_nt: TGTGCCACCCAGGGGGCCTCCGCGGATGAATACCAAGAGACCCAGTACTTC

j_call: TRBJ2-4
v_call: TRBV6-1
clone_size: NA
d_call: NA
cdr3_length: 13
cdr3_aa: CASRGGGGNIQYF
cdr3_nt: TGTGCCAGCAGGGGCGGAGGGGGAAACATTCAGTACTTC

j_call: TRBJ2-1
v_call: TRBV12-3/TRBV12-4
clone_size: many
d_call: TRBD1
cdr3_length: 15
cdr3_aa: CASGFTGGANNEQFF
cdr3_nt: TGTGCCAGCGGATTCACAGGGGGAGCCAACAATGAGCAGTTCTTC

j_call: TRBJ2-1
v_call: TRBV7-9
clone_size: NA
d_call: NA
cdr3_length: 16
cdr3_aa: CASSLSGGQSYNEQFF
cdr3_nt: TGTGCCAGCAGCTTATCCGGTGGCCAGTCCTACAATGAGCAGTTCTTC

j_call: TRBJ2-6
v_call: TRBV11-2
clone_size: NA
d_call: NA
cdr3_length: 15
cdr3_aa: CASSFGSTGANVLTF
cdr3_nt: TGTGCCAGCAGCTTCGGCAGTACTGGGGCCAACGTCCTGACTTTC

j_call: TRBJ1-1
v_call: TRBV5-4
clone_size: many
d_call: NA
cdr3_length: 15
cdr3_aa: CASSLGSGENTEAFF
cdr3_nt: TGTGCCAGCAGCTTGGGGTCAGGGGAGAACACTGAAGCTTTCTTT

j_call: TRBJ1-1
v_call: TRBV29-1
clone_size: many
d_call: NA
cdr3_length: 14
cdr3_aa: CSVGVGGLGAEAFF
cdr3_nt: TGCAGCGTTGGGGTTGGGGGGTTGGGGGCTGAAGCTTTCTTT

j_call: TRBJ1-1
v_call: TRBV11-2
clone_size: NA
d_call: NA
cdr3_length: 16
cdr3_aa: CASAKEPDTRATEAFF
cdr3_nt: TGTGCCAGCGCAAAAGAACCGGACACGCGGGCCACTGAAGCTTTCTTT

j_call: TRBJ2-3
v_call: TRBV2
clone_size: few
d_call: NA
cdr3_length: 14
cdr3_aa: CASLRDIGTDTQYF
cdr3_nt: TGTGCCAGCCTCCGGGACATAGGCACAGATACGCAGTATTTT

j_call: TRBJ2-5
v_call: TRBV6-4
clone_size: many
d_call: TRBD2
cdr3_length: 16
cdr3_aa: CASSPNGGWPQETQYF
cdr3_nt: TGTGCCAGCAGTCCTAACGGGGGGTGGCCCCAAGAGACCCAGTACTTC